Below are 3 T cell receptor beta chains sequenced from a single sample in a study of blood T cell repertoires in COVID-19. Repertoires were generated with immunoSEQ multiplex PCR, while TCRdb's copy carries only in-frame clones and drops some. This table has tens of thousands of clones, more than 75% appearing once. The sample was peripheral blood. Every receptor here comes from a man in his 60s with acute or convalescent COVID-19.

The chain combines TRBV4-2 with TRBJ1-1; the D gene is possibly TRBD1 (6 bases). Germline lookup yields CDR1 LGHNA and CDR2 YNFKEQ. The CDR3 is 14 residues long. V was shortened by 2 bases and J by 1 base, with 8 bases between the two germline ends. The CDR3: CASSQTGQNTEAFF. DNA for the CDR3: TGTGCCAGCAGCCAAACAGGGCAGAACACTGAAGCTTTCTTT.

This chain connects TRBV5-1 to TRBJ2-3; D is unresolved. Germline CDR1 is SGHRS and CDR2 is YFSETQ. V was clipped by 4 bases and J by 5 bases, with 5 bases between them. The CDR3 is made up of 11 amino acids. Here the CDR3 reads CASSLGDTQYF. The CDR3 DNA reads as TGCGCCAGCAGCCTCGGAGATACGCAGTATTTT. The complete variable domain, with remaining parts taken from reference TRBV5-1 and TRBJ2-3, reads KAGVTQTPRYLIKTRGQQVTLSCSPISGHRSVSWYQQTPGQGLQFLFEYFSETQRNKGNFPGRFSGRQFSNSRSEMNVSTLELGDSALYLCASSLGDTQYFGPGTRLTVL.

This rearrangement joins TRBV6-1 to TRBJ1-2, with 7 bases that match TRBD1. With 2 bases clipped from V and 6 bases from J, the junction kept 12 bases outside the gene matches. From germline, CDR1 is MNHNS and CDR2 SASEGT. The CDR3 is 16 amino acids. The CDR3 DNA follows: TGTGCCAGCAGTGAATCAGCGGTGACAGGGAGCAATGGCTACACCTTC. It is translated as CASSESAVTGSNGYTF.